Listed below are T cell receptor beta chains from one sample, sequenced in a study of blood T cells in healthy people across ages. A single record per CDR3 protein comes from TCRdb applying MiXCR to the 5' RACE reads. The table includes around 620,000 distinct CDR3 sequences, about 25% detected once. Sequenced material: blood. All receptors derive from a woman aged 70 to 79 in good health. CDR3s include the opening cysteine and the closing phenylalanine or tryptophan. Each record gives: J gene, D gene, V gene, clone size, CDR3 protein, CDR3 DNA. A D gene is named only where the DNA matches it firmly. Size values are once, few and many counts, or a class for expanded clones, and some rows have none.

j_call: TRBJ1-1
d_call: .
v_call: TRBV4-1
clone_size: few
cdr3_aa: CASSQEMMNTEAFF
cdr3_nt: TGCGCCAGCAGCCAAGAAATGATGAACACTGAAGCTTTCTTT

j_call: TRBJ1-1
d_call: .
v_call: TRBV5-1
clone_size: .
cdr3_aa: CASSLSDMNTEASF
cdr3_nt: TGCGCCAGCAGCTTGTCAGATATGAACACTGAAGCTTCCTTT

j_call: TRBJ1-6
d_call: .
v_call: TRBV5-1
clone_size: few
cdr3_aa: CASSRSPHSRQAPSYNSPLHF
cdr3_nt: TGCGCCAGCAGCCGAAGCCCTCATAGCCGACAGGCCCCCTCCTATAATTCACCCCTCCACTTT

j_call: TRBJ2-3
d_call: .
v_call: TRBV20-1
clone_size: .
cdr3_aa: CSAIGIPGPTDTQYF
cdr3_nt: TGCAGTGCTATAGGGATTCCAGGCCCCACAGATACGCAGTATTTT

j_call: TRBJ2-3
d_call: .
v_call: TRBV16
clone_size: .
cdr3_aa: CASSQDGDTQYF
cdr3_nt: TGTGCCAGCAGCCAAGACGGCGATACACAGTATTTT

j_call: TRBJ1-4
d_call: .
v_call: TRBV7-9
clone_size: .
cdr3_aa: CASSRGQANEKLFF
cdr3_nt: TGTGCCAGCAGTCGGGGGCAGGCTAATGAAAAACTGTTTTTT

j_call: TRBJ2-3
d_call: TRBD2
v_call: TRBV7-2
clone_size: .
cdr3_aa: CASSLWGLAGEPSTDAQYF
cdr3_nt: TGTGCCAGCAGCTTATGGGGGCTAGCGGGAGAGCCAAGCACAGATGCGCAGTATTTT

j_call: TRBJ2-2
d_call: .
v_call: TRBV11-3
clone_size: few
cdr3_aa: CASKFVSNTGELFF
cdr3_nt: TGTGCCAGCAAGTTCGTGTCGAACACCGGGGAGCTGTTTTTT

j_call: TRBJ2-3
d_call: .
v_call: TRBV5-1
clone_size: few
cdr3_aa: CASSSPAGTLVWTDTQYF
cdr3_nt: TGCGCCAGCAGCTCTCCGGCAGGGACTTTAGTATGGACAGATACGCAGTATTTT

j_call: TRBJ2-5
d_call: .
v_call: TRBV5-5
clone_size: many
cdr3_aa: CASKTGGGHQETQYF
cdr3_nt: TGTGCCAGCAAAACGGGGGGCGGCCACCAAGAGACCCAGTACTTC

j_call: TRBJ1-6
d_call: .
v_call: TRBV14
clone_size: .
cdr3_aa: CASSQVRGLSSPLHF
cdr3_nt: TGTGCCAGCAGCCAAGTCCGGGGACTATCCTCACCCCTCCACTTT

j_call: TRBJ1-2
d_call: .
v_call: TRBV6-2/TRBV6-3
clone_size: few
cdr3_aa: CASSKQRDYGYTF
cdr3_nt: TGTGCCAGCAGCAAACAGCGGGACTATGGCTACACCTTC

j_call: TRBJ2-1
d_call: TRBD1
v_call: TRBV12-3/TRBV12-4
clone_size: few
cdr3_aa: CASSRQGQSYNEQFF
cdr3_nt: TGTGCCAGCAGTAGACAGGGGCAGTCCTACAATGAGCAGTTCTTC

j_call: TRBJ2-1
d_call: TRBD2
v_call: TRBV7-3
clone_size: .
cdr3_aa: CASSFGPAGGSNEQFF
cdr3_nt: TGTGCCAGCAGCTTCGGACCAGCGGGGGGATCTAATGAGCAGTTCTTC

j_call: TRBJ2-1
d_call: .
v_call: TRBV11-3
clone_size: few
cdr3_aa: CASSLSGVAIEEQFF
cdr3_nt: TGTGCCAGCAGCTTATCCGGGGTAGCTATAGAGGAGCAGTTCTTC

j_call: TRBJ2-5
d_call: .
v_call: TRBV20-1
clone_size: .
cdr3_aa: CSAGRSTQETQYF
cdr3_nt: TGCAGTGCAGGGCGGAGCACCCAAGAGACCCAGTACTTC

j_call: TRBJ1-3
d_call: .
v_call: TRBV12-3/TRBV12-4
clone_size: few
cdr3_aa: CASISPSGSFSGNTIYF
cdr3_nt: TGTGCCAGCATCTCCCCCAGTGGCTCCTTCTCTGGAAACACCATATATTTT

j_call: TRBJ2-3
d_call: .
v_call: TRBV7-2
clone_size: .
cdr3_aa: CASSPLLYTQYF
cdr3_nt: TGTGCCAGCAGCCCGTTATTATATACGCAGTATTTT

j_call: TRBJ1-4
d_call: .
v_call: TRBV29-1
clone_size: .
cdr3_aa: CSVDTGLNEKLFF
cdr3_nt: TGCAGCGTTGATACAGGCCTTAATGAAAAACTGTTTTTT

j_call: TRBJ2-1
d_call: TRBD1
v_call: TRBV7-9
clone_size: .
cdr3_aa: CASSATGGRGNEQFF
cdr3_nt: TGTGCCAGCAGCGCGACAGGGGGCAGGGGCAATGAGCAGTTCTTC

j_call: TRBJ1-6
d_call: .
v_call: TRBV7-2
clone_size: once
cdr3_aa: CASSSGTNSPLHF
cdr3_nt: TGTGCCAGCAGCAGCGGGACAAATTCACCCCTCCACTTT

j_call: TRBJ2-5
d_call: .
v_call: TRBV5-1
clone_size: few
cdr3_aa: CASSPTSTETQYF
cdr3_nt: TGCGCCAGCAGCCCGACTAGTACGGAGACCCAGTACTTC

j_call: TRBJ1-1
d_call: .
v_call: TRBV6-5
clone_size: once
cdr3_aa: CASRPAGQGGTEAFF
cdr3_nt: TGTGCCAGCAGACCCGCGGGCCAAGGAGGCACTGAAGCTTTCTTT

j_call: TRBJ1-1
d_call: .
v_call: TRBV12-3/TRBV12-4
clone_size: few
cdr3_aa: CASSFRGAANTEAFF
cdr3_nt: TGTGCCAGCAGTTTTCGTGGGGCAGCGAACACTGAAGCTTTCTTT

j_call: TRBJ2-5
d_call: .
v_call: TRBV3-1
clone_size: once
cdr3_aa: CASSHARLFQETQYF
cdr3_nt: TGTGCCAGCAGCCATGCCCGACTCTTCCAAGAGACCCAGTACTTC

j_call: TRBJ2-1
d_call: .
v_call: TRBV2
clone_size: many
cdr3_aa: CASRAPPHPNEQFF
cdr3_nt: TGTGCCAGCAGGGCCCCCCCTCACCCAAATGAGCAGTTCTTC

j_call: TRBJ1-2
d_call: .
v_call: TRBV19
clone_size: .
cdr3_aa: CASSIAAANYGYTF
cdr3_nt: TGTGCCAGTAGTATAGCGGCAGCGAACTATGGCTACACCTTC

j_call: TRBJ1-2
d_call: .
v_call: TRBV15
clone_size: .
cdr3_aa: CATSPEWGGAIGGYTF
cdr3_nt: TGTGCCACCAGCCCTGAATGGGGGGGCGCGATTGGTGGCTACACCTTC

j_call: TRBJ1-2
d_call: .
v_call: TRBV10-3
clone_size: many
cdr3_aa: CAIGSPDLSGGYTF
cdr3_nt: TGTGCCATCGGCTCCCCGGACCTATCGGGTGGCTACACCTTC

j_call: TRBJ2-3
d_call: .
v_call: TRBV5-1
clone_size: .
cdr3_aa: CASSLGGETDTQYF
cdr3_nt: TGCGCCAGCAGCTTGGGCGGGGAAACAGATACGCAGTATTTT

j_call: TRBJ2-1
d_call: .
v_call: TRBV10-3
clone_size: few
cdr3_aa: CAISEVVNEQFF
cdr3_nt: TGTGCCATCAGTGAGGTAGTGAATGAGCAGTTCTTC

j_call: TRBJ2-4
d_call: .
v_call: TRBV12-3/TRBV12-4
clone_size: .
cdr3_aa: CASRTALGIQYF
cdr3_nt: TGTGCCAGCAGAACCGCTCTCGGGATTCAGTACTTC

j_call: TRBJ2-7
d_call: TRBD2
v_call: TRBV5-1
clone_size: .
cdr3_aa: CASSRGATSGVYEQYF
cdr3_nt: TGCGCCAGCAGCAGGGGGGCGACTAGCGGTGTGTACGAGCAGTACTTC

j_call: TRBJ1-2
d_call: .
v_call: TRBV18
clone_size: .
cdr3_aa: CASSQTVENGYTF
cdr3_nt: TGTGCCAGCTCGCAAACCGTTGAGAATGGCTACACCTTC

j_call: TRBJ2-5
d_call: .
v_call: TRBV6-5
clone_size: few
cdr3_aa: CASRYFGQETQYF
cdr3_nt: TGTGCCAGCAGGTACTTTGGACAAGAGACCCAGTACTTC

j_call: TRBJ1-4
d_call: .
v_call: TRBV5-1
clone_size: few
cdr3_aa: CASSPGWRPNEKLFF
cdr3_nt: TGCGCCAGCAGCCCTGGATGGAGGCCTAATGAAAAACTGTTTTTT

j_call: TRBJ2-7
d_call: TRBD2
v_call: TRBV6-1
clone_size: once
cdr3_aa: CASSASSGSLPLWSYF
cdr3_nt: TGTGCCAGCAGTGCCTCTAGCGGGAGTCTCCCGTTGTGGTCGTACTTC

j_call: TRBJ2-7
d_call: .
v_call: TRBV4-3
clone_size: .
cdr3_aa: CASSQGFSYEQYF
cdr3_nt: TGCGCCAGCAGCCAAGGTTTCTCCTACGAGCAGTACTTC

j_call: TRBJ2-3
d_call: TRBD2
v_call: TRBV9
clone_size: many
cdr3_aa: CASSPGTSGGAADTQYF
cdr3_nt: TGTGCCAGCAGCCCAGGGACTAGCGGGGGGGCAGCAGATACGCAGTATTTT

j_call: TRBJ1-5
d_call: .
v_call: TRBV7-2
clone_size: few
cdr3_aa: CASSYRKDLQGNQPQHF
cdr3_nt: TGTGCCAGCAGCTACCGGAAGGACCTCCAAGGGAATCAGCCCCAGCATTTT

j_call: TRBJ2-5
d_call: .
v_call: TRBV20-1
clone_size: .
cdr3_aa: CSAITGFQETQYF
cdr3_nt: TGCAGTGCTATAACAGGGTTCCAAGAGACCCAGTACTTC

j_call: TRBJ2-7
d_call: .
v_call: TRBV4-2
clone_size: few
cdr3_aa: CASSTGQRNEQYF
cdr3_nt: TGTGCCAGCAGCACCGGACAGAGGAACGAGCAGTACTTC

j_call: TRBJ1-4
d_call: TRBD1
v_call: TRBV7-2
clone_size: .
cdr3_aa: CASSHRGDNEKLFF
cdr3_nt: TGTGCCAGCAGCCACAGGGGAGATAATGAAAAACTGTTTTTT

j_call: TRBJ2-1
d_call: .
v_call: TRBV20-1
clone_size: few
cdr3_aa: CSASGGDGGNEQFF
cdr3_nt: TGCAGTGCTAGTGGTGGGGACGGAGGCAATGAGCAGTTCTTC

j_call: TRBJ1-1
d_call: TRBD1
v_call: TRBV2
clone_size: few
cdr3_aa: CASSRDRVDAEAFF
cdr3_nt: TGTGCCAGCAGCCGGGACAGGGTGGACGCTGAAGCTTTCTTT

j_call: TRBJ1-3
d_call: TRBD1
v_call: TRBV4-3
clone_size: few
cdr3_aa: CASSQGTGGSSGNTIYF
cdr3_nt: TGCGCCAGCAGCCAAGGGACAGGCGGGAGCTCTGGAAACACCATATATTTT

j_call: TRBJ2-1
d_call: TRBD2
v_call: TRBV7-9
clone_size: .
cdr3_aa: CASSPRTSGSQQFF
cdr3_nt: TGTGCCAGCAGCCCTCGGACTAGCGGGAGCCAGCAGTTCTTC

j_call: TRBJ1-4
d_call: .
v_call: TRBV6-6
clone_size: .
cdr3_aa: CASSTFTQSSHEKLFF
cdr3_nt: TGTGCCAGCAGTACATTCACACAGAGCTCCCATGAAAAACTGTTTTTT

j_call: TRBJ1-4
d_call: TRBD1
v_call: TRBV5-1
clone_size: .
cdr3_aa: CASSLQGLANGKLFF
cdr3_nt: TGCGCCAGCAGCTTACAGGGGCTGGCTAATGGAAAACTGTTTTTT